The 22 T cell receptor beta chains presented below share a single source sample, sequenced in a study of post-analysis software for immune sequencing data. For these TCRs, the target antigens are not known. Every TCR beta cDNA library bore unique molecular identifiers. Via MiXCR, TCRdb re-called the PCR reads, giving one row per CDR3 protein. The data hold roughly 580,000 distinct CDR3 sequences, with roughly 47% observed a single time. Regarding the study as a whole: Patients showed TRBV5-6, TRBV5-1 and TRBV20-1 among a few TRBV segments more frequent than in controls.

Source material: blood. The receptors stem from a girl between 10 and 17 years old with multiple sclerosis.

This chain joins TRBV3-1 and TRBJ2-3; TRBD2 aligns across 7 bases. J was trimmed by 5 bases and V by 0 bases; bases with no gene match: 11. This CDR3 spans 17 amino acids. CDR1 and CDR2 (germline): LGHDT, YNNKEL (reference sequence). The DNA of the CDR3 is TGTGCCAGCAGCCAAGATAGGGGCGGGGGAGCCCGAGATACGCAGTATTTT. As protein: CASSQDRGGGARDTQYF.

Only a few counts were recorded for this clonotype. The chain recombines TRBV29-1 with TRBJ2-4; D uncertain. The DNA end lines up better with TRBJ2-5; the J call may be wrong. The CDR3 covers 13 residues. Germline CDR1 reads SQVTM; CDR2 reads ANQGSEA. CDR3 residues: CSVRPVLVETQYF. The CDR3 nucleotides are TGCAGCGTCCGTCCGGTTTTAGTGGAGACCCAGTACTTC.

The chain employs TRBV5-1 and TRBJ2-1; 12 bases map to TRBD2. The CDR3 contains 15 residues. Trimming removed 1 base from V and 7 bases from J; junction bases left unmatched: 3. Germline V lookup: CDR1 SGHRS, CDR2 YFSETQ. The CDR3 spells CASSLRTSGENEQFF. Written as DNA, the CDR3 is TGCGCCAGCAGCTTGAGGACTAGCGGGGAGAATGAGCAGTTCTTC.

This clonotype was seen a few times. The DNA for the CDR3 is TGTGCCAGCAGCCCTCGGCAGGGGCATGGCTACACCTTC. Translated, it gives CASSPRQGHGYTF. The gene calls are TRBV12-3 or TRBV12-4 and TRBJ1-2; D may be TRBD1 (6 bases). CDR3 size: 13 residues. Trimming took 6 bases from V and 6 from J, leaving 14 bases between them.

The rearrangement joins TRBV20-1 to TRBJ2-4, with D unresolved. Trimming took 2 bases from V and 0 from J, leaving 11 bases between them. The germline V gene has CDR1 DFQATT and CDR2 SNEGSKA (reference sequence). There are 15 residues in the CDR3. CDR3 protein: CSARRRNLAKNIQYF. In DNA, the CDR3 is TGCAGTGCTAGACGGCGGAACCTAGCCAAAAACATTCAGTACTTC.

The chain joins TRBV7-9 to TRBJ2-1, with no clear D. The V and J ends lost 3 bases and 8 bases respectively, with 14 bases between them. This CDR3 spans 14 amino acids. Germline V CDR1 and CDR2: SEHNR, FQNEAQ (reference sequence). CDR3 amino acids: CASSFGLVGDEQFF. CDR3 DNA sequence: TGTGCCAGCAGCTTCGGGCTAGTGGGTGATGAGCAGTTCTTC.

This rearrangement joins TRBV3-1 to TRBJ2-5, with 10 bases that match TRBD2. Trimming cost V 1 base and J 4 bases; bases outside gene matches: 6. Looked up from germline, CDR1 is LGHDT and CDR2 is YNNKEL (reference sequence). The CDR3 spans 16 residues. In DNA, the CDR3 is TGTGCCAGCAGCCAAGTACCTAGCGGGAGCGGAGAGACCCAGTACTTC. Protein product: CASSQVPSGSGETQYF.

This chain links TRBV12-3 or TRBV12-4 with TRBJ2-5; TRBD2 matches at 8 bases. The CDR3 is made up of 15 amino acids. Unmatched junction bases numbered 9, after V lost 5 bases and J lost 4 bases. The CDR3 protein is CASSISGLALETQYF. DNA of the CDR3: TGTGCCAGCAGTATTTCAGGACTAGCTTTAGAGACCCAGTACTTC.

This chain links TRBV7-2 with TRBJ2-3; D is uncertain. Germline loops: CDR1 SGHTA, CDR2 FQGNSA. This CDR3 comprises 13 residues. The ends were cut back, 5 bases at V and 12 bases at J, with 18 bases in the middle. The chain's CDR3 is CASSATGPASQYF. CDR3 nucleotide sequence: TGTGCCAGCAGCGCAACCGGCCCGGCTAGTCAGTATTTT.

The V and J genes are TRBV2 and TRBJ2-5; no definite D call. The CDR3 is 12 amino acids. Germline CDR1 reads SNHLY; CDR2 reads FYNNEI. V was clipped by 7 bases and J by 5 bases, with 11 bases between them. CDR3 sequence (DNA): TGTGCCAGCATCCAGAGCGCGGAGACCCAGTACTTC. Translated: CASIQSAETQYF.

The rearrangement uses TRBV5-1 and TRBJ2-4; 7 bases are shared with TRBD1. The CDR3 extends over 13 amino acids. The trim removed 3 bases at V and 8 bases at J, leaving 5 bases unmatched. Germline loops: CDR1 SGHRS, CDR2 YFSETQ. CDR3 in amino acids: CASSSTGDDIQYF. The DNA of the CDR3 is TGCGCCAGCAGCTCTACAGGGGATGACATTCAGTACTTC.

The J gene is TRBJ1-1, the V gene TRBV6-5, with D tentatively TRBD1 (5 bases). Germline V gives CDR1 MNHEY, CDR2 SVGAGI. Trimming cost V 0 bases and J 1 base, with 9 bases left between them. The CDR3 has 15 residues. CDR3 nucleotides: TGTGCCAGCAGTTACTCGATGGGGGGGAACACTGAAGCTTTCTTT. This translates into CASSYSMGGNTEAFF.

This clonotype has ten or more counts. V gene TRBV10-3 combines with J gene TRBJ2-7; TRBD1 agrees at 7 bases. This CDR3 region has 14 residues. J was trimmed by 6 bases and V by 2 bases; bases with no gene match: 7. Germline V gene sequence: CDR1 ENHRY, CDR2 SYGVKD. The CDR3 loop is CAISEGQTGVEQYF. DNA for the CDR3: TGTGCCATCAGTGAGGGTCAAACAGGGGTCGAGCAGTACTTC.

This clonotype has ten or more counts. V is TRBV29-1 and J is TRBJ2-7; 8 positions match TRBD2. Looked up from germline, CDR1 is SQVTM and CDR2 is ANQGSEA. The junction had 8 bases not matched to a gene; V was cut back by 6 bases and J by 4 bases. The CDR3 runs 13 residues. CDR3: CSVKAGEGYEQYF. CDR3 DNA: TGCAGCGTCAAAGCGGGAGAGGGGTACGAGCAGTACTTC.

The sample holds a few counts of this clonotype. The chain uses TRBV6-1 and TRBJ2-7; D unresolved. V gave up 4 bases and J gave up 3 bases, with 16 bases separating them. The germline gives CDR1 MNHNS, CDR2 SASEGT. This CDR3 is 15 amino acids long. CDR3 sequence: CASSVWAAPDYEQYF. CDR3 coding DNA: TGTGCCAGCAGTGTCTGGGCAGCTCCCGACTACGAGCAGTACTTC.

The rearrangement links TRBV5-1 to TRBJ2-3; TRBD2 might be the D (5 bases). CDR3 size: 16 residues. Germline values: CDR1 SGHRS, CDR2 YFSETQ. V dropped 0 bases and J dropped 5 bases, with 16 bases sitting between them. The CDR3 here is CASSLAGGLGRDTQYF. CDR3 bases: TGCGCCAGCAGCTTGGCCGGCGGACTCGGCAGAGATACGCAGTATTTT.

This clonotype came up a few times. This chain joins TRBV9 and TRBJ2-1, with 10 positions matching TRBD2. This CDR3 spans 15 amino acids. The germline V gene has CDR1 SGDLS and CDR2 YYNGEE. With V trimmed by 4 bases and J by 7 bases, 8 bases remained unmatched. CDR3 bases: TGTGCCAGCAGCCCAGCGGGACTAGCGTTGAATGAGCAGTTCTTC. Residues: CASSPAGLALNEQFF.

This chain joins TRBV7-3 and TRBJ2-6; D possibly corresponds to TRBD2 (5 bases). The CDR3 loop spans 17 amino acids. The V gene's germline CDR1 is SGHTA and CDR2 FQGTGA. The V end lost 2 bases, the J end lost 4 bases, and 15 bases lay between the germline ends. CDR3 region: CASSLEEVSAGANVLTF. DNA for the CDR3: TGTGCCAGCAGCTTAGAGGAGGTCTCGGCAGGGGCCAACGTCCTGACTTTC.

The chain is built from TRBV25-1 and TRBJ2-7; 7 bases align to TRBD1. J was trimmed by 3 bases and V by 2 bases; bases with no gene match: 7. In germline, CDR1 is MGHDK, CDR2 SYGVNS. The CDR3 is 15 amino acids. The CDR3 DNA reads as TGTGCCAGCAGTGAAGAGGTGGACAGGTTCTACGAGCAGTACTTC. Protein: CASSEEVDRFYEQYF.

This clonotype was found a few times. This chain uses TRBV30 with TRBJ2-7; 7 bases align to TRBD1. CDR1 and CDR2 from the germline V gene are GTSNPN and SVGIG (reference sequence). Trimming at V came to 3 bases and at J to 1 base, leaving 21 bases not matched to a gene. The CDR3 covers 19 residues. As DNA, the CDR3 is TGTGCCTGGAGCGTACCGGGACAGACAAGACTACGACTTTCCTACGAGCAGTACTTC. Its protein is CAWSVPGQTRLRLSYEQYF.

The rearrangement links TRBV5-1 to TRBJ2-7, with D possibly TRBD1 on 7 matching bases. Between the trimmed V and J ends, which lost 6 bases and 2 bases, there was a span of 15 bases. Germline V gives CDR1 SGHRS, CDR2 YFSETQ. CDR3 length: 14 residues. The CDR3 reads CASTWGRGAYEQYF. CDR3 nucleotides: TGCGCCAGCACCTGGGGCAGGGGGGCCTACGAGCAGTACTTC.

The gene calls are TRBV28 and TRBJ2-7; D may be TRBD1 or TRBD2 (5 bases each). This CDR3 comprises 15 residues. V shed 6 bases and J shed 5 bases, with 20 bases lying between them. CDR1 is MDHEN and CDR2 is SYDVKM in the germline V gene. CDR3 nucleotides: TGTGCCAGCAGCCCCCCGGTTCAGGGAGTCAACGAGCAGTACTTC. It codes for CASSPPVQGVNEQYF.